This passage covers 6 T cell receptor beta chains from one sample sequenced in a study of cytomegalovirus exposure and HLA in healthy donors. PCR was performed using 60 Vbeta and 13 Jbeta primers. Some clones are missing from TCRdb's copy, which holds only in-frame ones; the method was immunoSEQ multiplex PCR. The sample lists about 140,000 clones; roughly 77% were seen once. Sequenced: PBMCs. The receptors originated from a male donor in good health and CMV-seronegative.

The CDR3 region has the DNA TGCGCCAGCAGCTTGGACAGAAATGAGCAGTTCTTC. The encoded protein is CASSLDRNEQFF. The rearrangement links TRBV5-1 to TRBJ2-1; D ambiguous. Between the trimmed V and J ends, which lost 0 bases and 7 bases, there was a span of 5 bases. The germline V gene has CDR1 SGHRS and CDR2 YFSETQ. The CDR3 is made up of 12 amino acids.

The gene calls are TRBV6-5 and TRBJ1-2; D is possibly TRBD1 (6 bases). The V and J ends lost 6 bases and 2 bases respectively, with 16 bases between them. The CDR3 has 15 residues. Per germline, CDR1 MNHEY and CDR2 SVGAGI. This CDR3 reads CASSFGQPSNYGYTF. The DNA for the CDR3 is TGTGCCAGCAGCTTTGGACAGCCGTCCAACTATGGCTACACCTTC.

This chain connects TRBV11-2 to TRBJ2-5; D unclear. The CDR3 totals 13 residues. Looked up from germline, CDR1 is SGHAT and CDR2 is FQNNGV. With 1 base removed from V and 2 bases from J, the gap between germline ends came to 5 bases. CDR3 DNA: TGTGCCAGCAGCTTAGTCCGGCAAGAGACCCAGTACTTC. Translation: CASSLVRQETQYF.

This chain joins TRBV7-8 and TRBJ1-2, with D maybe TRBD1 (5 bases). Germline assignment: CDR1 SGHVS and CDR2 FQNEAQ. The length of the CDR3 is 14 residues. Between the trimmed V and J ends, which lost 4 bases and 4 bases, there was a span of 13 bases. The DNA of the CDR3 is TGTGCCAGCAGCTACGACAGAGAAATCTATGGCTACACCTTC. Its protein is CASSYDREIYGYTF.

The DNA for the CDR3 is TGTGCCAGCAGTTACCGCGGACAGACCCTTGAAGCTTTCTTT. This sequence encodes CASSYRGQTLEAFF. The rearrangement links TRBV27 to TRBJ1-1; maybe TRBD1 (6 bases). This CDR3 is built from 14 residues. V was cut by 4 bases and J by 7 bases, with 16 bases left in between. Germline V gene lookup returns CDR1 MNHEY and CDR2 SMNVEV (reference sequence).

The chain is built from TRBV27 and TRBJ1-5; no clear D. Germline CDR1 MNHEY, CDR2 SMNVEV (reference sequence). CDR3 length: 15 residues. V lost 2 bases and J 7 bases, leaving 15 bases between the germline ends. Written as DNA, the CDR3 is TGTGCCAGCAGTTTAGGCATACTATCCGGGCAGCCCCAGCATTTT. This codes for CASSLGILSGQPQHF.